The rows below give T cell receptor beta chains drawn from one sample of a study of blood T cell repertoires in COVID-19. TCRdb keeps only in-frame clones here, not all; method: immunoSEQ multiplex PCR. Among roughly 110,000 clones listed, about four fifths were seen once. The specimen sequenced was peripheral blood. Receptor source: a human donor in a cohort sampled during active COVID-19. The CDR3 runs from the conserved cysteine through the conserved F or W. D genes are given only for firm matches. Size tells how often a clone was seen (once, few, many) or the class of an expanded clone, and some rows leave it out.

size: -; V: TRBV5-1; D: -; J: TRBJ1-2; CDR3: CASSLSRGDPYGYTF; DNA: TGCGCCAGCAGCTTGAGCCGTGGAGACCCCTATGGCTACACCTTC
size: -; V: TRBV28; D: -; J: TRBJ1-4; CDR3: CASSLGGVEKLFF; DNA: TGTGCCAGCAGCCTCGGGGGGGTTGAAAAACTGTTTTTT
size: -; V: TRBV25-1; D: -; J: TRBJ1-6; CDR3: CASKGQGSSPLHF; DNA: TGTGCCAGCAAAGGGCAGGGGAGTTCACCCCTCCACTTT
size: -; V: TRBV19; D: TRBD1; J: TRBJ1-5; CDR3: CASSAEQGSNQPQHF; DNA: TGTGCCAGTAGTGCGGAACAGGGGAGCAATCAGCCCCAGCATTTT
size: -; V: TRBV7-2; D: TRBD2; J: TRBJ2-1; CDR3: CASSLVPSGSANEQFF; DNA: TGTGCCAGCAGCTTAGTACCTAGCGGGAGTGCGAATGAGCAGTTCTTC
size: -; V: TRBV7-2; D: TRBD1; J: TRBJ1-5; CDR3: CASRPTGGSNQPQHF; DNA: TGTGCCAGCAGACCTACAGGGGGGAGCAATCAGCCCCAGCATTTT
size: -; V: TRBV6-5; D: TRBD2; J: TRBJ2-2; CDR3: CASGRAGETGELFF; DNA: TGTGCCAGCGGAAGGGCGGGAGAAACCGGGGAGCTGTTTTTT
size: -; V: TRBV18; D: -; J: TRBJ1-2; CDR3: CASSSPGTPINYGYTF; DNA: TGTGCCAGCTCATCTCCCGGGACACCTATTAACTATGGCTACACCTTC
size: -; V: TRBV7-3; D: TRBD1; J: TRBJ1-2; CDR3: CASSLNGAGGAYGYTF; DNA: TGTGCCAGCAGCTTAAACGGCGCAGGGGGCGCATATGGCTACACCTTC
size: -; V: TRBV5-5; D: TRBD1; J: TRBJ1-5; CDR3: CASSFLGGGNQPQHF; DNA: TGTGCCAGCAGCTTTTTAGGGGGCGGCAATCAGCCCCAGCATTTT
size: -; V: TRBV5-1; D: TRBD1; J: TRBJ2-1; CDR3: CASSLDPGTGTEQFF; DNA: TGCGCCAGCAGCTTGGACCCTGGGACAGGGACTGAGCAGTTCTTC
size: -; V: TRBV19; D: -; J: TRBJ1-5; CDR3: CASSTPDGRGPNQPQHF; DNA: TGTGCCAGTAGTACCCCCGACGGCAGGGGTCCCAATCAGCCCCAGCATTTT
size: -; V: TRBV3-1/TRBV3-2; D: TRBD2; J: TRBJ2-7; CDR3: CASSQDEGRGEQYF; DNA: TGTGCCAGCAGCCAAGACGAGGGGCGGGGGGAGCAGTACTTC
size: few; V: TRBV19; D: -; J: TRBJ2-1; CDR3: CASRQKGRGRSYNEQFF; DNA: TGTGCCAGTAGACAAAAGGGAAGGGGAAGGTCCTACAATGAGCAGTTCTTC
size: -; V: TRBV5-1; D: -; J: TRBJ2-1; CDR3: CASSLATGSYNEQFF; DNA: TGCGCCAGCAGCTTGGCCACTGGCTCCTACAATGAGCAGTTCTTC
size: -; V: TRBV27; D: TRBD2; J: TRBJ2-3; CDR3: CASSSRTSGKLLEYF; DNA: TGTGCCAGCAGTTCTAGGACTAGCGGGAAACTCCTCGAGTATTTT
size: -; V: TRBV2; D: -; J: TRBJ1-4; CDR3: CASKNRVIEKLFF; DNA: TGTGCCAGCAAAAACAGGGTAATTGAAAAACTGTTTTTT
size: -; V: TRBV12-1; D: -; J: TRBJ2-3; CDR3: CASSFGREGRDTQYF; DNA: TGTGCCAGCAGCTTTGGGCGGGAGGGCCGTGATACGCAGTATTTT
size: few; V: TRBV7-8; D: TRBD2; J: TRBJ2-1; CDR3: CASSFGSQPGLAGGVNEQFF; DNA: TGTGCCAGCAGCTTCGGGTCTCAGCCGGGACTAGCGGGAGGGGTCAATGAGCAGTTCTTC
size: -; V: TRBV4-3; D: TRBD2; J: TRBJ2-1; CDR3: CASSQGTSGSTYNEQFF; DNA: TGCGCCAGCAGCCAAGGGACTAGCGGGAGCACCTACAATGAGCAGTTCTTC
size: -; V: TRBV15; D: TRBD1; J: TRBJ1-1; CDR3: CATTGQGDVRTEAFF; DNA: TGTGCCACCACCGGACAGGGGGATGTGCGCACTGAAGCTTTCTTT
size: -; V: TRBV5-1; D: -; J: TRBJ2-7; CDR3: CASSLVAGSSYEQYF; DNA: TGCGCCAGCAGCTTGGTTGCGGGAAGCTCCTACGAGCAGTACTTC
size: once; V: TRBV19; D: TRBD1; J: TRBJ2-7; CDR3: CASKSQRQGTYEQYF; DNA: TGTGCCAGTAAATCTCAGAGACAGGGGACATACGAGCAGTACTTC
size: -; V: TRBV5-4; D: -; J: TRBJ1-4; CDR3: CASSFGGGEKLFF; DNA: TGTGCCAGCAGCTTTGGGGGAGGGGAAAAACTGTTTTTT
size: few; V: TRBV30; D: -; J: TRBJ1-2; CDR3: CAWSALSYGYTF; DNA: TGTGCCTGGAGTGCCCTCTCTTATGGCTACACCTTC
size: -; V: TRBV3-1/TRBV3-2; D: -; J: TRBJ2-1; CDR3: CASQEAPRGEQFF; DNA: TGTGCCAGCCAGGAGGCCCCCCGCGGGGAGCAGTTCTTC
size: -; V: TRBV7-2; D: TRBD2; J: TRBJ2-7; CDR3: CASSREGGTYEQYF; DNA: TGTGCCAGCAGCCGGGAGGGAGGGACCTACGAGCAGTACTTC
size: -; V: TRBV24-1; D: TRBD1; J: TRBJ2-2; CDR3: CATSGLGQGANTGELFF; DNA: TGTGCCACCAGTGGCCTCGGACAGGGGGCGAACACCGGGGAGCTGTTTTTT
size: -; V: TRBV7-2; D: TRBD2; J: TRBJ2-1; CDR3: CASSLLSGSSYNEQFF; DNA: TGTGCCAGCAGCTTACTTAGCGGGAGCTCCTACAATGAGCAGTTCTTC
size: -; V: TRBV3-1/TRBV3-2; D: -; J: TRBJ2-4; CDR3: CASSRFISPVCRVPTLAKNIQYF; DNA: TGTGCCAGCAGCCGGTTCATCTCCCCGGTTTGTAGAGTCCCAACCTTAGCCAAAAACATTCAGTACTTC
size: -; V: TRBV28; D: TRBD1; J: TRBJ2-7; CDR3: CASSPYGQGPSYEQYF; DNA: TGTGCCAGCAGTCCCTACGGACAGGGGCCCTCCTACGAGCAGTACTTC
size: -; V: TRBV19; D: -; J: TRBJ2-1; CDR3: CASSTQSNEQFF; DNA: TGTGCCAGTAGTACACAGTCCAATGAGCAGTTCTTC
size: -; V: TRBV4-1; D: TRBD2; J: TRBJ2-1; CDR3: CASSQPRGLAGEGNEQFF; DNA: TGCGCCAGCAGCCAACCCCGCGGACTAGCGGGAGAGGGAAATGAGCAGTTCTTC
size: few; V: TRBV3-1/TRBV3-2; D: TRBD1; J: TRBJ2-7; CDR3: CASSRQGPTYEQYF; DNA: TGTGCCAGCAGCAGACAGGGTCCGACCTACGAGCAGTACTTC
size: -; V: TRBV11-1; D: -; J: TRBJ2-3; CDR3: CASSSDTGGIDTQYF; DNA: TGTGCCAGCAGCTCCGACACTGGGGGGATAGATACGCAGTATTTT
size: -; V: TRBV9; D: TRBD1; J: TRBJ2-6; CDR3: CASSPGLGQGARANVLTF; DNA: TGTGCCAGCAGCCCTGGTCTGGGACAGGGGGCCAGGGCCAACGTCCTGACTTTC
size: -; V: TRBV25-1; D: TRBD1; J: TRBJ2-1; CDR3: CASSRSDRGGEQFF; DNA: TGTGCCAGCAGTCGGTCGGACAGGGGAGGAGAGCAGTTCTTC
size: -; V: TRBV7-3; D: TRBD1; J: TRBJ2-5; CDR3: CASRGSGQGKETQYF; DNA: TGTGCCAGCAGGGGGTCGGGACAGGGGAAAGAGACCCAGTACTTC
size: -; V: TRBV9; D: TRBD1; J: TRBJ2-2; CDR3: CASSARDSNTGELFF; DNA: TGTGCCAGCAGCGCCCGGGACAGCAACACCGGGGAGCTGTTTTTT
size: -; V: TRBV4-2; D: TRBD2; J: TRBJ2-5; CDR3: CASSQVSLAGEETQYF; DNA: TGTGCCAGCAGCCAAGTCTCACTAGCGGGGGAAGAGACCCAGTACTTC
size: once; V: TRBV7-2; D: -; J: TRBJ2-3; CDR3: CASSLLAGTDTQYF; DNA: TGTGCCAGCAGCTTATTAGCCGGCACAGATACGCAGTATTTT
size: few; V: TRBV24-1; D: TRBD2; J: TRBJ2-3; CDR3: CATSDLRFGGLDTQYF; DNA: TGTGCCACCAGTGATTTGCGGTTCGGGGGGTTAGATACGCAGTATTTT
size: -; V: TRBV12-3/TRBV12-4; D: -; J: TRBJ1-2; CDR3: CASSSLPRGYTF; DNA: TGTGCCAGCAGTTCGCTTCCGCGGGGCTACACCTTC
size: -; V: TRBV6-5; D: -; J: TRBJ1-2; CDR3: CASSNGGARGYTF; DNA: TGTGCCAGCAGTAACGGGGGGGCGCGGGGCTACACCTTC
size: -; V: TRBV20-1; D: -; J: TRBJ2-5; CDR3: CSGTHQETQYF; DNA: TGCAGCGGGACACACCAAGAGACCCAGTACTTC
size: -; V: TRBV7-2; D: -; J: TRBJ2-5; CDR3: CASSPQVSETQYF; DNA: TGTGCCAGCAGCCCCCAAGTCAGTGAGACCCAGTACTTC
size: -; V: TRBV7-3; D: -; J: TRBJ1-1; CDR3: CASSPPSGTEAFF; DNA: TGTGCCAGCAGCCCCCCGTCGGGGACTGAAGCTTTCTTT
size: -; V: TRBV7-2; D: TRBD1; J: TRBJ1-2; CDR3: CASGQVNYGYTF; DNA: TGTGCCAGCGGACAGGTGAACTATGGCTACACCTTC
size: -; V: TRBV7-6; D: -; J: TRBJ2-7; CDR3: CASSLVAVDEQYF; DNA: TGTGCCAGCAGCTTAGTTGCGGTTGACGAGCAGTACTTC
size: -; V: TRBV2; D: TRBD1; J: TRBJ2-2; CDR3: CASRPGTGMTGELFF; DNA: TGTGCCAGCAGACCCGGGACAGGGATGACCGGGGAGCTGTTTTTT
size: -; V: TRBV19; D: TRBD1; J: TRBJ2-3; CDR3: CASSRGWVADTQYF; DNA: TGTGCCAGTAGCAGGGGGTGGGTCGCAGATACGCAGTATTTT
size: -; V: TRBV21-1; D: -; J: TRBJ2-1; CDR3: CASRLGGMHTYNEQFF; DNA: TGTGCCAGCAGGTTAGGCGGGATGCATACCTACAATGAGCAGTTCTTC